This is a list of T cell receptor beta chains from one sample in a study of blood T cell repertoires in COVID-19. Profiled with immunoSEQ multiplex PCR; TCRdb holds only in-frame clones, not every one. The sample contains under 35,000 clones, over 80% of which appear only once. Sequencing input: peripheral blood. The receptor source for this set is a human donor in a cohort sampled during active COVID-19. The CDR3 runs from the conserved cysteine through the conserved F or W. The D gene is left open where the match is weak. For some rows the clone size is stated as once, few or many, or as a class when expanded; others skip it.

clone size	V gene	J gene	D gene	CDR3 DNA	CDR3 protein
-	TRBV4-2	TRBJ2-1	TRBD1	TGTGCCAGCAGCCCGGGACAGGGTGTTGGTAATGAGCAGTTCTTC	CASSPGQGVGNEQFF
few	TRBV9	TRBJ1-2	TRBD1	TGTGCCAGCAGGTGGAGGACAGGGGCCGTAAACTATGGCTACACCTTC	CASRWRTGAVNYGYTF
-	TRBV6-6	TRBJ1-2	-	TGTGCCAGCAGGCCGACAGCTAACTATGGCTACACCTTC	CASRPTANYGYTF
-	TRBV30	TRBJ1-1	TRBD1	TGTGCCTGGTGGGACAGGGCCCCTGAAGCTTTCTTT	CAWWDRAPEAFF
-	TRBV27	TRBJ1-4	-	TGTGCCAGCAGTTTATATCCAGCCAGCCAGGGGGAAAAACTGTTTTTT	CASSLYPASQGEKLFF
-	TRBV7-2	TRBJ1-1	-	TGTGCCAGCAGCTTAATCCCTGTGGGCAGGAACACTGAAGCTTTCTTT	CASSLIPVGRNTEAFF
-	TRBV6-5	TRBJ2-5	-	TGTGCCAGCAGTTACTCCAACCGGGATTACTTC	CASSYSNRDYF
-	TRBV9	TRBJ2-2	-	TGTGCCAGCAGCGTCGGCGGTGTTTTCACCGGGGAGCTGTTTTTT	CASSVGGVFTGELFF
-	TRBV27	TRBJ2-1	TRBD2	TGTGCCAGCAGTTCGAGTAGCGGGGGGTTGAATGAGCAGTTCTTC	CASSSSSGGLNEQFF
-	TRBV19	TRBJ1-5	-	TGTGCCAGTAGTCTACGCCACGGGTCCAACAATCAGCCCCAGCATTTT	CASSLRHGSNNQPQHF
-	TRBV2	TRBJ2-1	TRBD2	TGTGCCAGCAGCGGTTTAGCGGGGGGGCCGCTCTTC	CASSGLAGGPLF
-	TRBV19	TRBJ1-1	TRBD1	TGTGCCACGTACAGGGGTGAAGCTTTCTTT	CATYRGEAFF
-	TRBV5-1	TRBJ2-1	-	TGCGCCAGCAGCTTGGATGCAGGCAACAATGAGCAGTTCTTC	CASSLDAGNNEQFF
few	TRBV3-1/TRBV3-2	TRBJ2-4	TRBD2	TGTGCCAGCAGCCGGGGGACTAGCGGGGGGATAACCAAAAACATTCAGTACTTC	CASSRGTSGGITKNIQYF
-	TRBV19	TRBJ2-1	TRBD2	TGTGCCAGTAGTCGAGCGGGGGGGCCCTACAATGAGCAGTTCTTC	CASSRAGGPYNEQFF
-	TRBV29-1	TRBJ2-2	-	TGCAGCGTTCTGGTAGGGGGGGGCACCGGGGAGCTGTTTTTT	CSVLVGGGTGELFF
-	TRBV7-9	TRBJ1-6	TRBD1	TGTGCCAGCAGCCACAGGGGCCAGAACAATTCACCCCTCCACTTT	CASSHRGQNNSPLHF
-	TRBV28	TRBJ1-5	TRBD1	TGTGCCAGCAGTTTACCCGGGACAGGGCTCAATCAGCCCCAGCATTTT	CASSLPGTGLNQPQHF
-	TRBV6-6	TRBJ1-6	-	TGTGCCAGCAGTCTATTGACCTCCGGGACTTACTATTCACCCCTCCACTTT	CASSLLTSGTYYSPLHF
-	TRBV7-8	TRBJ1-1	-	TGTGCCAGCAGCCTCAGCACTGAAGCTTTCTTT	CASSLSTEAFF
-	TRBV11-2	TRBJ1-6	-	TGTGCCAGCAGCTCAAGGGGGAATTCACCCCTCCACTTT	CASSSRGNSPLHF
-	TRBV18	TRBJ2-5	TRBD2	TGTGCCAGCTCACCACAACTAGCGGGACAAGAGACCCAGTACTTC	CASSPQLAGQETQYF
-	TRBV19	TRBJ2-2	TRBD2	TGTGCCAGTAGTATACAAGGATCGGGAGGGGGTGGAGCCGGGGAGCTGTTTTTT	CASSIQGSGGGGAGELFF
once	TRBV12-3/TRBV12-4	TRBJ1-5	-	TGTGCCAGCAGTTTAGACTTTCAGCCCCAGCATTTT	CASSLDFQPQHF
-	TRBV29-1	TRBJ1-2	-	TGCAGCGTTGAGGGCACAGGGATTTGGAACTATGGCTACACCTTC	CSVEGTGIWNYGYTF
-	TRBV7-8	TRBJ2-3	TRBD2	TGTGCCAGCAGCTATACTAGCGGAGGCACAGGCCCGGTACCGTATTTT	CASSYTSGGTGPVPYF
-	TRBV7-9	TRBJ2-3	-	TGTGCCAGCAGCTTCATGTTGGCGTGGACAGCCTCCACAGATACGCAGTATTTT	CASSFMLAWTASTDTQYF
once	TRBV11-1	TRBJ2-5	-	TGTGCCAGCAGCTTGGGGAGTTTGGAGACCCAGTACTTC	CASSLGSLETQYF
-	TRBV10-3	TRBJ2-3	-	TGTGCCATCAGTGAGTCAGAGGGCCCAGATACGCAGTATTTT	CAISESEGPDTQYF
-	TRBV4-1	TRBJ1-6	-	TGCGCCAGCAGCCCGGGCTCCTATAATTCACCCCTCCACTTT	CASSPGSYNSPLHF
-	TRBV28	TRBJ1-1	-	TGTGCCAGCAAACGGCCTCTCAAAGGACAGAGAAACACTGAAGCTTTCTTT	CASKRPLKGQRNTEAFF
-	TRBV3-1/TRBV3-2	TRBJ2-2	-	TGTGCCAGCAGCCGGACAGGAGGGGCCGGGGAGCTGTTTTTT	CASSRTGGAGELFF
-	TRBV4-3	TRBJ1-2	-	TGCGCCAGCAGCCAAGGGGGGGGGCTCTATGGCTACACCTTC	CASSQGGGLYGYTF
-	TRBV5-1	TRBJ2-1	-	TGCGCCAGCAAGAACGCGACCTACAATGAGCAGTTCTTC	CASKNATYNEQFF
once	TRBV5-1	TRBJ1-3	-	TGCGCCAGCAGCTTGGGCCTCAGGCCTTACTCTGGAAACACCATATATTTT	CASSLGLRPYSGNTIYF
-	TRBV10-3	TRBJ2-3	TRBD1	TGTGCCATCAGCCGGGGGGACAGGGTCACAGATACGCAGTATTTT	CAISRGDRVTDTQYF
-	TRBV6-5	TRBJ2-1	-	TGTGCCAGTGGAGGGCCCTACAATGAGCAGTTCTTC	CASGGPYNEQFF
-	TRBV6-2/TRBV6-3	TRBJ1-5	-	TGTGCCAGCAGTTACTCTGGAGGAGGTCAGCCCCAGCATTTT	CASSYSGGGQPQHF
once	TRBV7-2	TRBJ1-2	-	TGTGCCAGCAGCTTAGTGACAGCCTATGGCTACACCTTC	CASSLVTAYGYTF
-	TRBV7-9	TRBJ1-2	TRBD1	TGTGCCAGCAGCTTAGGACAGGGGACAAACTATGGCTACACCTTC	CASSLGQGTNYGYTF
-	TRBV12-3/TRBV12-4	TRBJ2-5	-	TGTGCCAGCAGTCCAACAGAAGAGACCCAGTACTTC	CASSPTEETQYF
-	TRBV7-2	TRBJ2-1	TRBD2	TGTGCCAGCAGCTTGACTAGCTGGGTGTTCTTC	CASSLTSWVFF